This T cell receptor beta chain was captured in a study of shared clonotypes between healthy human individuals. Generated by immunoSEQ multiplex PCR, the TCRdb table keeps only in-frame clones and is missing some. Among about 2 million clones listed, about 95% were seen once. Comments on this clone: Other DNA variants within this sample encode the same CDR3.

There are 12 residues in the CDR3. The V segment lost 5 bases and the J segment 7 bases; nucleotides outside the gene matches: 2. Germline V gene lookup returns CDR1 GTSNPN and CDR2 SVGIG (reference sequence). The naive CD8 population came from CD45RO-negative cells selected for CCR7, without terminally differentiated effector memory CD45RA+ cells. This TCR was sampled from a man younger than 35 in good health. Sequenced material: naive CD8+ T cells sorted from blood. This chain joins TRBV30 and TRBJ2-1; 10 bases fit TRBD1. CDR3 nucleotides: TGTGCCTGGTCGGGACAGGGGAATGAGCAGTTCTTC. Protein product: CAWSGQGNEQFF. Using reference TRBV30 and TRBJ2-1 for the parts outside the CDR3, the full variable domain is SQTIHQWPATLVQPVGSPLSLECTVEGTSNPNLYWYRQAAGRGLQLLFYSVGIGQISSEVPQNLSASRPQDRQFILSSKKLLLSDSGFYLCAWSGQGNEQFFGPGTRLTVL.